The source of this T cell receptor beta chain is a study of T and B cells in COVID-19 patients. Study-wide context: Most recovered patients had mild to moderate COVID-19 treated as outpatients.

Trimming removed 5 bases from V and 4 bases from J, with 13 bases in between. The CDR3 runs 14 residues. The V gene's germline CDR1 is MNHEY and CDR2 SMNVEV (reference sequence). Each TRB amplification used roughly 240-550 ng of genomic DNA from blood. Notes on the study in general: Active COVID-19 showed highly clonal TRB repertoires; recovery showed diversity and richness above healthy donors. Patients with COVID-19 reportedly showed strongly skewed T cell receptor beta variable and joining gene usage. Of roughly 2,000 TCR clusters found only in the recovered cohort, a few dozen had low generation probability.

Judged by abundance, this clonotype is medium-sized (0.01 to 0.1%). Its antigen is currently unknown. BIOMED2 TRB-A/B primer pools were used in multiplex TRB PCR. TCRdb itself ran the multiplex PCR reads through MiXCR, one entry per CDR3 protein. The sample includes roughly 7,800 distinct CDR3 sequences, approximately 24% of them seen just once. The chain carries TRBV27 and TRBJ2-3, with D tentatively TRBD2 (6 bases). Specimen: blood. The TCR comes from a human donor with active COVID-19. CDR3 sequence reads: CASSTVGGADTQYF. The CDR3 bases are TGTGCCAGCAGTACGGTGGGGGGAGCAGATACGCAGTATTTT.